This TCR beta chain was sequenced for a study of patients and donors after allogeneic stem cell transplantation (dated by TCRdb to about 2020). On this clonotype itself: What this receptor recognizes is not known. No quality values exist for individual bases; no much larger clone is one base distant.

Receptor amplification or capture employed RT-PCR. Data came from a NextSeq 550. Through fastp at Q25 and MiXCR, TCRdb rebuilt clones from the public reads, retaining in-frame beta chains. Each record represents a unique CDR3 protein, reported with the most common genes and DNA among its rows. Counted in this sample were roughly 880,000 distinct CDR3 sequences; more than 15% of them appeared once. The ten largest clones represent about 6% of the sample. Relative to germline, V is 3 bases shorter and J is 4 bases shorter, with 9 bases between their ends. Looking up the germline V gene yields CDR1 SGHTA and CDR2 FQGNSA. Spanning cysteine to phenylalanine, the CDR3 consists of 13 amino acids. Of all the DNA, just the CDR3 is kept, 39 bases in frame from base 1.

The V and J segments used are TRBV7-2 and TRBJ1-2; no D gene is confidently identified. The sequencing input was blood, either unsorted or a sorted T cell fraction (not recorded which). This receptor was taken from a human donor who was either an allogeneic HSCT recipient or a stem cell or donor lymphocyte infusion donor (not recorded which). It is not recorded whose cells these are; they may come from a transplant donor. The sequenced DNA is TGTGCCAGCAGCTTTGGAGGGATCTATGGCTACACCTTC. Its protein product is CASSFGGIYGYTF.